This is a list of T cell receptor beta chains from one sample in a study of PD-L1 blockade in urothelial cancer. The repertoire was sequenced with immunoSEQ multiplex PCR; TCRdb's copy has only in-frame clones and lacks some. This sample yields about 110,000 clones, of which 70% to 85% are seen a single time; around 2.4% belongs to the top ten. The sequences come from PBMCs, collected around atezolizumab (anti-PD-L1) treatment. Every receptor here comes from a man between 45 and 60 years old with urothelial cancer. Both conserved end residues are part of each CDR3. The D gene is left open where the match is weak. Part of the rows lack a size; the others show once, few, many or a class for expanded clones.

V gene	clone size	D gene	J gene	CDR3 DNA	CDR3 protein
TRBV19	.	TRBD1	TRBJ2-7	TGTGCCAGTAGTATGGGCAGGGGGATCTACGAGCAGTACTTC	CASSMGRGIYEQYF
TRBV7-3	once	TRBD2	TRBJ2-3	TGTGCCAGCAGCTTAAATATCCGTAGCGGGAGGGTAGGAGATACGCAGTATTTT	CASSLNIRSGRVGDTQYF
TRBV5-1	.	TRBD2	TRBJ2-7	TGCGCCAGCAGCTTGGGGCCGGGACTAGCGGGAGACGAGCAGTACTTC	CASSLGPGLAGDEQYF
TRBV10-2	.	TRBD1	TRBJ2-3	TGCGCCAGCACCCTGGGACAGCTGATCACAGATACGCAGTATTTT	CASTLGQLITDTQYF
TRBV10-2	.	TRBD1	TRBJ1-1	TGCGCCAGCAGACAACCAGGGGGCTCTACTGAAGCTTTCTTT	CASRQPGGSTEAFF
TRBV6-6	.	.	TRBJ1-1	TGTGCCAGCAGTTACGCTCTACGGAACACTGAAGCTTTCTTT	CASSYALRNTEAFF
TRBV20-1	few	.	TRBJ1-2	TGCAGTGCTAGGCCAGGGTTCGGCTACACCTTC	CSARPGFGYTF
TRBV6-1	.	.	TRBJ2-7	TGTGCCAGCAGTGACGACAGGTCGGGCTCCTACGAGCAGTACTTC	CASSDDRSGSYEQYF
TRBV27	.	.	TRBJ1-6	TGTGCCAGCAGTCCCGGAGCGACGGCGAATTCACCCCTCCACTTT	CASSPGATANSPLHF
TRBV5-1	.	.	TRBJ2-2	TGCGCCAGCAGCTTTGAGGGAGGAGCGAACACCGGGGAGCTGTTTTTT	CASSFEGGANTGELFF
TRBV5-1	.	TRBD2	TRBJ2-2	TGCGCCAGCAGCTTGGGTGCTAGCGGGCACACCGGGGAGCTGTTTTTT	CASSLGASGHTGELFF
TRBV7-2	.	.	TRBJ2-7	TGTGCCAGCAGCCTAGGTACAGGGCTCTACGAGCAGTACTTC	CASSLGTGLYEQYF
TRBV6-1	.	TRBD2	TRBJ2-7	TGTGCCAGCTGGGATTGGCAGGGCGGGAGCGAGCAGTACTTC	CASWDWQGGSEQYF
TRBV18	.	.	TRBJ1-4	TGTGCCAGCTCCCGACCAGGAAATGAAAAACTGTTTTTT	CASSRPGNEKLFF
TRBV28	.	.	TRBJ1-4	TGTGCCAGCAGTCCCCAGGGGCGGACTAATGAAAAACTGTTTTTT	CASSPQGRTNEKLFF
TRBV30	.	TRBD1	TRBJ1-5	TGTGCCTGGACAGGGGGAGGCAATCAGCCCCAGCATTTT	CAWTGGGNQPQHF
TRBV18	.	TRBD2	TRBJ2-5	TGTGCCAGCTCACCACCTAGCGGGCCCGGATTGGAGACCCAGTACTTC	CASSPPSGPGLETQYF
TRBV14	.	TRBD1	TRBJ1-2	TGTGCCAGCAGCCAAGGATCGGCAGGGGGCTATGGCTACACCTTC	CASSQGSAGGYGYTF
TRBV2	.	.	TRBJ1-2	TGTGCAAGAGGGGGGGGAACCAATAACTATGGCTACACCTTC	CARGGGTNNYGYTF
TRBV15	.	.	TRBJ2-7	TGTGCCACCAGCAGTGACAGCCTAGGGGAGCAGTACTTC	CATSSDSLGEQYF
TRBV4-2	once	.	TRBJ2-1	TGTGCCAGCAGCCAAGATCTTTCGCTACCTGGTGAGCAGTTCTTC	CASSQDLSLPGEQFF
TRBV7-2	.	TRBD1	TRBJ2-7	TGTGCCAGCAGCGTGGGACAGGGGGTTCACGAGCAGTACTTC	CASSVGQGVHEQYF
TRBV2	.	.	TRBJ2-7	TGTGCCAGCAGGCGGGACCTATTGGGCTACGAGCAGTACTTC	CASRRDLLGYEQYF
TRBV5-1	.	TRBD2	TRBJ2-7	TGCGCCAGCAGCCCTAGCGGGAGGATTACCGACGAGCAGTACTTC	CASSPSGRITDEQYF
TRBV9	.	TRBD1	TRBJ1-6	TGTGCCAGCAGCGAAGACGACAGGGGTCACTCACCCCGCCACTTT	CASSEDDRGHSPRHF
TRBV7-2	.	TRBD2	TRBJ2-1	TGTGCCAGCAGCTTCTGGACTAGCGGGGGCGGAGATGAGCAGTTCTTC	CASSFWTSGGGDEQFF
TRBV5-5	.	.	TRBJ1-4	TGTGCCAGCAGCCGACAGACAGGCCAAACTAATGAAAAACTGTTTTTT	CASSRQTGQTNEKLFF
TRBV4-2	few	TRBD2	TRBJ2-1	TGTGCCAGCAGCCAAGATCGGGAGGGGTCCTACAATGAGCAGTTCTTC	CASSQDREGSYNEQFF
TRBV5-8	.	.	TRBJ2-1	TGTGCCAGCAGCTTTGGTCGAGGGTTTTACAATGAGCAGTTCTTC	CASSFGRGFYNEQFF
TRBV2	.	.	TRBJ1-4	TGTGCCAGCAGTATTAACAGGCATGAAAAACTGTTTTTT	CASSINRHEKLFF
TRBV4-2	once	TRBD2	TRBJ2-3	TGTGCCAGCAGCCTAAAAGCGGGAGAGAAGGGAGATACGCAGTATTTT	CASSLKAGEKGDTQYF
TRBV5-1	.	TRBD1	TRBJ1-2	TGCGCCAGCAGTAATAACGAACAGGGGGGGATCGGCTACACCTTC	CASSNNEQGGIGYTF
TRBV2	.	.	TRBJ2-5	TGTGCCAGCAGTGAATGGCTAGCTGGAGAGACCCAGTACTTC	CASSEWLAGETQYF
TRBV27	.	.	TRBJ2-7	TGTGCCAGCAGTTCCCCGAGGCTAGCCCCCTACGAGCAGTACTTC	CASSSPRLAPYEQYF
TRBV5-4	.	.	TRBJ1-6	TGTGCCAGCAGCCAAGAAGCAGGGCCTCAATCACCCCTCCACTTT	CASSQEAGPQSPLHF
TRBV27	.	TRBD1	TRBJ2-3	TGTGCCAGCAGTCCTCGGACAGGGACAGGCAACACAGATACGCAGTATTTT	CASSPRTGTGNTDTQYF
TRBV11-2	.	.	TRBJ1-1	TGTGCCAGCAGCACCACCCCTGGCAGTGGCACTGAAGCTTTCTTT	CASSTTPGSGTEAFF
TRBV23-1	.	.	TRBJ1-2	TGCGCCAGCAGCCGCCGTCACAGATCTTATGGCTACACCTTC	CASSRRHRSYGYTF
TRBV5-1	.	TRBD1	TRBJ2-7	TGCGCCAGCAGCTTGACCACCGGGACAGGGCTCTACGAGCAGTACTTC	CASSLTTGTGLYEQYF
TRBV7-9	few	.	TRBJ1-5	TGTGCCAGCAGCTCCTCCGGGACATATCGGGGAAGCAATCAGCCCCAGCATTTT	CASSSSGTYRGSNQPQHF
TRBV28	.	TRBD1	TRBJ1-1	TGTGCCAGCAGTGAAGCCCAGGGGGCGAGGACTGAAGCTTTCTTT	CASSEAQGARTEAFF